This TCR beta chain was captured by sequencing in a study of graft-versus-host responses after intestinal transplantation. General observations from the study: Circulating GvH clones peaking coincided with falling HvG clones soon after transplant.

Only a few counts were recorded for this clone. Its antigen remains unknown. Here immunoSEQ multiplex PCR was the method, and the copy in TCRdb shows in-frame clones only, minus some. The data contain around 90,000 clones, more than 90% of them singletons. This CDR3 comprises 14 residues. V lost 2 bases and J 4 bases, leaving 10 bases between the germline ends. The germline V gene has CDR1 SGHNT and CDR2 YYREEE (reference sequence). Material: unstimulated CD4+ T cells sorted from spleen or lymph node cells, obtained before intestinal transplant. The TCR sequence derives from a human donor who received an intestinal transplant. V and J are TRBV5-4 and TRBJ1-3, with D hard to call. DNA for the CDR3: TGTGCCAGCAGCTTAGGCAGGTCGGGAAACACCATATATTTT. Translated: CASSLGRSGNTIYF.